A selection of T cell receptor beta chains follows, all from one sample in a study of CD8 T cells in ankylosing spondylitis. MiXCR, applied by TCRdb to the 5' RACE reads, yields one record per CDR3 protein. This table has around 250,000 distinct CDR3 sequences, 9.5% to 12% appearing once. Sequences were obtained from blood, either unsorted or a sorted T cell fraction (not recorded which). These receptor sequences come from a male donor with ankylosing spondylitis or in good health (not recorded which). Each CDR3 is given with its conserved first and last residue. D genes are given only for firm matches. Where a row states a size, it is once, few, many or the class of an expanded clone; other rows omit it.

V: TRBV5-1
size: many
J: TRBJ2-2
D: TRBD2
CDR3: CASSLVLAGYIAGELFF
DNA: TGCGCCAGCAGCTTGGTCCTAGCGGGGTATATTGCCGGGGAGCTGTTTTTT

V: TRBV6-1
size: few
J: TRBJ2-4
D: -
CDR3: CASSEEPIAKNIQYF
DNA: TGTGCCAGCAGTGAAGAACCGATAGCCAAAAACATTCAGTACTTC

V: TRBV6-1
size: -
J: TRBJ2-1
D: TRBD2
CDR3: CASSTSGGRSEQFF
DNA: TGTGCCAGCTCAACTAGCGGGGGAAGGAGTGAGCAGTTCTTC

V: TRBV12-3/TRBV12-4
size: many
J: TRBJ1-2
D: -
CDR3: CASKPPLPYGYTF
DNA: TGTGCCAGCAAACCTCCCCTACCCTATGGCTACACCTTC

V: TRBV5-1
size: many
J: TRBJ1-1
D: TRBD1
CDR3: CASSLTGTVNTEAFF
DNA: TGCGCCAGCAGCCTGACCGGGACAGTGAACACTGAAGCTTTCTTT

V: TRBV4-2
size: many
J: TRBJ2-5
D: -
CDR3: CASSPQGQETQYF
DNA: TGTGCCAGCAGCCCCCAGGGGCAAGAGACCCAGTACTTC

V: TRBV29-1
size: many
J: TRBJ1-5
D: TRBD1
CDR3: CSVATGVNQPQHF
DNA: TGCAGCGTCGCGACAGGGGTAAATCAGCCCCAGCATTTT

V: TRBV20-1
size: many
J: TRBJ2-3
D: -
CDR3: CSAEKEGGDTQYF
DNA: TGCAGTGCAGAAAAGGAAGGGGGGGATACGCAGTATTTT

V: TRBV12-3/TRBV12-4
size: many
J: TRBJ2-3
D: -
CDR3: CASSSSVVIDTQYF
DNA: TGTGCCAGCAGCTCCAGTGTTGTCATAGATACGCAGTATTTT

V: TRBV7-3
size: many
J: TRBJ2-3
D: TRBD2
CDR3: CASSLSGSGTDTQYF
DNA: TGTGCCAGCAGCTTAAGCGGGAGCGGCACAGATACGCAGTATTTT

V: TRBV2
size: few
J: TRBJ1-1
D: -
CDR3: CAAPEGLHTEAFF
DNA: TGTGCCGCCCCAGAGGGACTCCACACTGAAGCTTTCTTT

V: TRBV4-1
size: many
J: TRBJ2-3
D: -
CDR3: CASSHTGGLPIPTDTQYF
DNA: TGCGCCAGCAGTCACACCGGGGGGCTACCGATCCCGACAGATACGCAGTATTTT

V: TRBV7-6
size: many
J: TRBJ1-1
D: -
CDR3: CASSLRGAMNTEAFF
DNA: TGTGCCAGCAGCTTGAGGGGAGCGATGAACACTGAAGCTTTCTTT

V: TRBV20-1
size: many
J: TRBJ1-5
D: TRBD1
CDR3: CSARGTGGLGQPQHF
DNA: TGCAGTGCTAGAGGGACAGGGGGCCTCGGGCAGCCCCAGCATTTT

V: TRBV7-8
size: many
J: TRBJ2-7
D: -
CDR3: CASSFRDSSYEQYF
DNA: TGTGCCAGCAGCTTTAGAGACAGCTCCTACGAGCAGTACTTC

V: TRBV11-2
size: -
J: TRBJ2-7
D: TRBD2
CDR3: CASSLGGLAGVRTPYEQYF
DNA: TGTGCCAGCAGCTTAGGCGGACTAGCGGGAGTACGCACCCCCTACGAGCAGTACTTC

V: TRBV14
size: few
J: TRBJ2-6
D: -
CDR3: CASGGISGANVLTF
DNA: TGTGCCAGCGGGGGTATCTCTGGGGCCAACGTCCTGACTTTC

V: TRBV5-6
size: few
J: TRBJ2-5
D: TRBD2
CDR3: CASSSRLAARLTQYF
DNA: TGTGCCAGCAGCTCCAGACTAGCGGCCCGTTTGACCCAGTACTTC

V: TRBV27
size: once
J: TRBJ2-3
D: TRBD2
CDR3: CVSSPFGGADTQYF
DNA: TGTGTCAGCAGTCCTTTCGGGGGGGCAGATACGCAGTATTTT

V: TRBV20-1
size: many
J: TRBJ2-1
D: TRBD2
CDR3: CSARDYAGVYNEQFF
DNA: TGCAGTGCTAGAGATTACGCGGGAGTCTACAATGAGCAGTTCTTC

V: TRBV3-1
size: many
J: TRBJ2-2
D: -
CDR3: CASSLTNTGELFF
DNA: TGTGCCAGCAGCCTAACTAACACCGGGGAGCTGTTTTTT

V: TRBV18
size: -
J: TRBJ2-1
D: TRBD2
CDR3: CASSPLTSGFYNEQFF
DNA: TGTGCCAGCTCACCATTGACTAGCGGGTTCTACAATGAGCAGTTCTTC

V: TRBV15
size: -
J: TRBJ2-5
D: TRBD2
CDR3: CATSRESGRALETQYF
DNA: TGTGCCACCAGCAGAGAAAGCGGGAGGGCCCTAGAGACCCAGTACTTC

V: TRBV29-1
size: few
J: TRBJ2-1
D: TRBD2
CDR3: CSYGSGRNYNEQFF
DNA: TGCAGCTATGGTAGCGGGCGAAACTACAATGAGCAGTTCTTC

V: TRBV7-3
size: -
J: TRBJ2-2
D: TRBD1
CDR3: CASSPTGSRGELFF
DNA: TGTGCCAGCAGCCCGACAGGGTCTCGCGGGGAGCTGTTTTTT

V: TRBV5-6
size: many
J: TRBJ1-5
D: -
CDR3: CASSLVGDPLQPQHF
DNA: TGTGCCAGCAGCTTGGTGGGAGATCCACTTCAGCCCCAGCATTTT

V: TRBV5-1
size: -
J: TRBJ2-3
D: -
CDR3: CASSLQVHPSTDTQYF
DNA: TGCGCCAGCAGCTTACAGGTCCACCCTAGCACAGATACGCAGTATTTT

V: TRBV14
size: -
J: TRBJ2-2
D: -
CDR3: CASSQRRDTGELFF
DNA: TGTGCCAGCAGCCAACGGAGGGACACCGGGGAGCTGTTTTTT

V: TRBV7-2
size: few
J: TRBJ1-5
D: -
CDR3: CASSLVDTQPQHF
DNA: TGTGCCAGCAGCTTAGTAGATACTCAGCCCCAGCATTTT

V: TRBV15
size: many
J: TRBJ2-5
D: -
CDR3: CATCQPPGETQYF
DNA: TGTGCCACCTGCCAGCCCCCCGGCGAGACCCAGTACTTC

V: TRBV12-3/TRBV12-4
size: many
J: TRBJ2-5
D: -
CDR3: CASTLGPPQETQYF
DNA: TGTGCCAGCACCTTGGGACCACCCCAAGAGACCCAGTACTTC

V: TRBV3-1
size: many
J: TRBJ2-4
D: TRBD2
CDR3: CASSPDLGSGRGGNIQYF
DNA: TGTGCCAGCAGCCCCGACCTAGGTAGCGGGAGAGGAGGGAACATTCAGTACTTC

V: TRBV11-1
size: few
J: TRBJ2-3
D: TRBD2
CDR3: CASSLMLAGGDTQYF
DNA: TGTGCCAGCAGCTTAATGCTAGCGGGGGGGGATACGCAGTATTTT

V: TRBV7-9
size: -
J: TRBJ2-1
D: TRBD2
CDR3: CASTRWASGASYNEQFF
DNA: TGTGCCAGCACCAGGTGGGCTAGCGGGGCCTCCTACAATGAGCAGTTCTTC

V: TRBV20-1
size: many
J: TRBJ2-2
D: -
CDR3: CSARDRGAGELFF
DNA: TGCAGTGCTAGAGATCGGGGAGCCGGGGAGCTGTTTTTT

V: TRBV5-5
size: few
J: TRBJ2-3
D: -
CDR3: CASSLRNPIRTDTQYF
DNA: TGTGCCAGCAGCTTGAGAAACCCCATTCGCACAGATACGCAGTATTTT

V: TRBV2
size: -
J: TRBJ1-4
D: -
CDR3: CASSERSGVREKLFF
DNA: TGTGCCAGCAGTGAACGATCGGGGGTACGGGAAAAACTGTTTTTT

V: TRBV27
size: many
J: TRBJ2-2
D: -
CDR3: CASSFWQTSNTGELFF
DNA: TGTGCCAGCAGTTTCTGGCAGACCTCGAACACCGGGGAGCTGTTTTTT